The T cell receptor (beta chain) described here comes from a study of neurological immune-mediated disorders. Regarding the study as a whole: The study found no CDR3 amino acid sequences shared by expanded clones across subjects, suggesting private repertoires in all groups.

The CDR3 consists of 13 residues. V lost 5 bases to trimming and J lost 2 bases, with 9 bases between them. Germline assignment: CDR1 SGHVS and CDR2 FNYEAQ. This clonotype showed up many times. What it binds is not known. Synthesis of cDNA was accomplished via 5'RACE employing 10-nucleotide random UMIs. TCRdb fed the 5' RACE reads into MiXCR, producing one record per CDR3 protein. The sample contains tens of thousands of distinct CDR3 sequences, approximately 3.5% of which appear only once. Source material: PBMCs. The genes are TRBV7-6 and TRBJ1-2; possibly TRBD1 for D (6 bases). The sequence was collected from a woman aged 45-60 years with multiple sclerosis. CDR3 DNA: TGTGCCAGCAGCAACAGGGTGAACTATGGCTACACCTTC. It yields the protein CASSNRVNYGYTF.